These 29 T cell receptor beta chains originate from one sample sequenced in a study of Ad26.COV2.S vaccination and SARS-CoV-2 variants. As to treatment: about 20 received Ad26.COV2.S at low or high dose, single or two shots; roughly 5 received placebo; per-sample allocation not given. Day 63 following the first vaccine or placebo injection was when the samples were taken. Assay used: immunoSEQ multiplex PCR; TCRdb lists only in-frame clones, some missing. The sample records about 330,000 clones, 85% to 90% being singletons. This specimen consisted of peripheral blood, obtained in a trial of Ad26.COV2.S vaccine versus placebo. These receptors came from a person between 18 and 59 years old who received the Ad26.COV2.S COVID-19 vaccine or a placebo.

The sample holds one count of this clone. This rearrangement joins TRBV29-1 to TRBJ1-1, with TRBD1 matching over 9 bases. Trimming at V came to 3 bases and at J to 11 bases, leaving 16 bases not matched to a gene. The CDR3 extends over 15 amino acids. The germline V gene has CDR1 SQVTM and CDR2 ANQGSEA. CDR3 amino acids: CSVDNRDRAYLRAFF. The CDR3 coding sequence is TGCAGCGTTGATAACCGGGACAGGGCCTACCTGAGGGCTTTCTTT.

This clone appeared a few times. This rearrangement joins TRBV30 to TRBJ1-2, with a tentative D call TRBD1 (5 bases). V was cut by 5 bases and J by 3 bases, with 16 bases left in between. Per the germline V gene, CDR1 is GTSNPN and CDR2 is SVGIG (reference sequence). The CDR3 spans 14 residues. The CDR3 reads CAWASGAGHYGYTF. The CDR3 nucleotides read TGTGCCTGGGCCAGCGGGGCTGGCCACTATGGCTACACCTTC.

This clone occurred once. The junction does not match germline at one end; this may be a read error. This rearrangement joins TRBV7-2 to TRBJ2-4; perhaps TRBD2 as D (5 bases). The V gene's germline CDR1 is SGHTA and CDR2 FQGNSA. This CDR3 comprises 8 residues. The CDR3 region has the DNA TGTGCCAGCACCCCGAGGGAATTC. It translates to CASTPREF.

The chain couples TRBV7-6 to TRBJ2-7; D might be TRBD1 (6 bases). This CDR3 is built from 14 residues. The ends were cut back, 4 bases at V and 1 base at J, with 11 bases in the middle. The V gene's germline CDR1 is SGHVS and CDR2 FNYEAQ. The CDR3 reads CASSSQQGSYEQYF. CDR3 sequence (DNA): TGTGCCAGCAGCTCCCAACAGGGATCCTACGAGCAGTACTTC.

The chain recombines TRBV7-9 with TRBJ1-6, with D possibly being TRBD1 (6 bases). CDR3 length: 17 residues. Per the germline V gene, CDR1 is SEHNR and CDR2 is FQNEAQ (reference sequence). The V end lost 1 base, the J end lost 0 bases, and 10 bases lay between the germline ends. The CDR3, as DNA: TGTGCCAGCAGCTTAGGGGGGGCGAGCTCCTATAATTCACCCCTCCACTTT. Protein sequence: CASSLGGASSYNSPLHF.

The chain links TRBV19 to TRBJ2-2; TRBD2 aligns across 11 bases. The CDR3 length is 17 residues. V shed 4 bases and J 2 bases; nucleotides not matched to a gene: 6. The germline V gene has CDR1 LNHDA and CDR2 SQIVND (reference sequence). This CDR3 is CASSNPGLAVNTGELFF. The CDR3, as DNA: TGTGCCAGTAGTAACCCGGGACTAGCGGTTAACACCGGGGAGCTGTTTTTT.

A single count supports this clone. The CDR3 sequence: CASSTWDSYNSPLHF. In DNA, the CDR3 is TGTGCCAGCAGCACCTGGGACAGCTATAATTCACCCCTCCACTTT. The chain couples TRBV9 to TRBJ1-6, with 7 bases lining up with TRBD1. This CDR3 is built from 15 residues. V dropped 4 bases and J dropped 3; count of bases not matched to a gene: 4. Germline CDR1 SGDLS, CDR2 YYNGEE.

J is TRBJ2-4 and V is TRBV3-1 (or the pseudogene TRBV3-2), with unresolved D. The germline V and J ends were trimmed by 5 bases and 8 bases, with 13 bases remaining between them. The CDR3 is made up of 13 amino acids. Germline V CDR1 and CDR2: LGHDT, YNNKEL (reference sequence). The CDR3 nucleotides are TGTGCCAGCAGCTTCGGGTTGGCGGACATTCAGTACTTC. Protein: CASSFGLADIQYF.

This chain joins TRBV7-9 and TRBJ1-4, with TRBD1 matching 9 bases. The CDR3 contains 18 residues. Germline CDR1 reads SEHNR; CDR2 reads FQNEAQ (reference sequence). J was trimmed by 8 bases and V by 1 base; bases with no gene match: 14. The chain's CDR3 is CASSLVWTGASMVEKLFF. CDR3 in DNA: TGTGCCAGCAGCTTAGTATGGACAGGGGCGAGCATGGTGGAAAAACTGTTTTTT.

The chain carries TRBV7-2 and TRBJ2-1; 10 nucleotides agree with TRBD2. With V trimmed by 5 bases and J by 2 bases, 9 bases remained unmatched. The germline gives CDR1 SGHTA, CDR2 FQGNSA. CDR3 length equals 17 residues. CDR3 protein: CASSTQAGGPAYNEQFF. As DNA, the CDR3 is TGTGCCAGCAGCACACAAGCGGGAGGGCCGGCCTACAATGAGCAGTTCTTC.

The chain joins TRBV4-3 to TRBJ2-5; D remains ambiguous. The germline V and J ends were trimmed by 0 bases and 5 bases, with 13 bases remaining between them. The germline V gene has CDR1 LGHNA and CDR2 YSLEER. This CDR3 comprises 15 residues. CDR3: CASSQDPSGAETQYF. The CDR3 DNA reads TGCGCCAGCAGCCAAGACCCTAGTGGTGCGGAGACCCAGTACTTC.

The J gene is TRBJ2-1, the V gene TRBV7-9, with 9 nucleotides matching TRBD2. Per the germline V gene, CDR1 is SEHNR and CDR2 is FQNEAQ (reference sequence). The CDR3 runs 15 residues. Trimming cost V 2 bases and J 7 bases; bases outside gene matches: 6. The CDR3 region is CASSLLVAGVNEQFF. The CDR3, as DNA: TGTGCCAGCAGCTTACTAGTAGCGGGAGTTAATGAGCAGTTCTTC.

In DNA form, the CDR3 reads TGTGCCAGCACTCCGGGACGGGGGACCCAGTACTTC. Its translation is CASTPGRGTQYF. This chain links TRBV6-5 with TRBJ2-5, with D possibly being TRBD1 or TRBD2 (5 bases each). The V end was cut by 7 bases, the J end by 7 bases, with 13 bases between. Per the germline V gene, CDR1 is MNHEY and CDR2 is SVGAGI. The CDR3 is 12 amino acids.

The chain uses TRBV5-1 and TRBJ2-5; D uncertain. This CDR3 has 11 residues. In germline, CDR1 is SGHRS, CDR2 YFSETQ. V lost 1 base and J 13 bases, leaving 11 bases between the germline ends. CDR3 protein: CASSLKGSPYF. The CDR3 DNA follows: TGCGCCAGCAGCTTGAAAGGTTCCCCGTACTTC.

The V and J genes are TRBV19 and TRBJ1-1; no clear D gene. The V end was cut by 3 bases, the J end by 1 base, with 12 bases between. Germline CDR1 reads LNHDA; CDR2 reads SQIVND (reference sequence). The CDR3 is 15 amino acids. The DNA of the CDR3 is TGTGCCAGTAGTATGGAGGGCGCAGCGAACACTGAAGCTTTCTTT. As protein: CASSMEGAANTEAFF.

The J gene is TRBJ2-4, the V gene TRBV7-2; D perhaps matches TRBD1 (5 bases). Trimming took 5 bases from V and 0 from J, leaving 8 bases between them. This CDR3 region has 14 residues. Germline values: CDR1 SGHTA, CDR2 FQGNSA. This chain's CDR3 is CASSTQVAKNIQYF. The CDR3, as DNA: TGTGCCAGCAGCACACAGGTAGCCAAAAACATTCAGTACTTC.

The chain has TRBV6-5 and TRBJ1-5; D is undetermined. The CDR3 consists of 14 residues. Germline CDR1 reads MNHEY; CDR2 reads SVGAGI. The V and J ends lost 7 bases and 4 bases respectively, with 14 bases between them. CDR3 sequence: CASKNLPFNQPQHF. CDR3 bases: TGTGCCAGCAAAAACCTTCCATTTAATCAGCCCCAGCATTTT.

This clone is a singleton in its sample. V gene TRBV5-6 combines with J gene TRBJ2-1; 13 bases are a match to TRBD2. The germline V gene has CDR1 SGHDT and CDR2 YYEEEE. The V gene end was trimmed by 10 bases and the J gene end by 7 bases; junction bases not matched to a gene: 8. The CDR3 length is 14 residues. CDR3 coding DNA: TGTGCCTCAGAGGGACTAGCGGGGAGTAATGAGCAGTTCTTC. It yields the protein CASEGLAGSNEQFF.

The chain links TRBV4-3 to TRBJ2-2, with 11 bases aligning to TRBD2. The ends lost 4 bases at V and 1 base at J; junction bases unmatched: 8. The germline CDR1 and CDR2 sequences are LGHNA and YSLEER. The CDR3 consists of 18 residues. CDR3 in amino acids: CASSPRTSGSLNTGELFF. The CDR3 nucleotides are TGCGCCAGCAGCCCTAGGACTAGCGGGTCCCTGAACACCGGGGAGCTGTTTTTT.

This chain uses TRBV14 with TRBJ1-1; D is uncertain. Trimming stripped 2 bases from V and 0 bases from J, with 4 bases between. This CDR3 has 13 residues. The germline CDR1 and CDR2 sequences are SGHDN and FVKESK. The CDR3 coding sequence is TGTGCCAGCAGCCAATTGGTGAACACTGAAGCTTTCTTT. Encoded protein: CASSQLVNTEAFF.

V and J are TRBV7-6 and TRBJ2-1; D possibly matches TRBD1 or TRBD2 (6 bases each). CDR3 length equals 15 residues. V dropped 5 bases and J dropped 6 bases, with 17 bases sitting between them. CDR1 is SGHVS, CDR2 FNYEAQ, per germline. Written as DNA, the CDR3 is TGTGCCAGCAGCCCAACGAGGGGGGTCTTCAATGAGCAGTTCTTC. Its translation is CASSPTRGVFNEQFF.

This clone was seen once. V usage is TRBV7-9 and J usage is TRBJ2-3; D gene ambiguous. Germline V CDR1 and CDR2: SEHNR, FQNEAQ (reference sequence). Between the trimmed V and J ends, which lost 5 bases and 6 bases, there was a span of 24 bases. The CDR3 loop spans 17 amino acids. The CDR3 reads CASSLRLVAHRLDTQYF. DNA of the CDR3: TGTGCCAGCAGCCTCCGACTGGTAGCTCATAGATTGGATACGCAGTATTTT.

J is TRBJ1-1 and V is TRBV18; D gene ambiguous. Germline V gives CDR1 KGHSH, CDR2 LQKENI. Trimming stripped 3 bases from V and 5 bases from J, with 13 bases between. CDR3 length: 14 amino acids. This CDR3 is CASSPDRHKTEAFF. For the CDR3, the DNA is TGTGCCAGCTCACCCGATCGTCACAAAACTGAAGCTTTCTTT. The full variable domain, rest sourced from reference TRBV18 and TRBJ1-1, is NAGVMQNPRHLVRRRGQEARLRCSPMKGHSHVYWYRQLPEEGLKFMVYLQKENIIDESGMPKERFSAEFPKEGPSILRIQQVVRGDSAAYFCASSPDRHKTEAFFGQGTRLTVV.

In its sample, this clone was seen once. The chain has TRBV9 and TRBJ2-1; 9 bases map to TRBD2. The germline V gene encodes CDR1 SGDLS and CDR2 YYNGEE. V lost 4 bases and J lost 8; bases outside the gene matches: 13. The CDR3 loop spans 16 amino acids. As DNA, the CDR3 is TGTGCCAGCAGCCCTTATAGCGGGGGCGCCTCCGATGAGCAGTTCTTC. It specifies CASSPYSGGASDEQFF.

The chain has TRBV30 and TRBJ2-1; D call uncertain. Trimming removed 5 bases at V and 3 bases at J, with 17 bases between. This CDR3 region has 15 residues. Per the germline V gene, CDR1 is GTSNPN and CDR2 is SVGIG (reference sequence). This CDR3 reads CAWCLGGSNYNEQFF. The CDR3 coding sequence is TGTGCCTGGTGCCTTGGCGGATCAAACTACAATGAGCAGTTCTTC.

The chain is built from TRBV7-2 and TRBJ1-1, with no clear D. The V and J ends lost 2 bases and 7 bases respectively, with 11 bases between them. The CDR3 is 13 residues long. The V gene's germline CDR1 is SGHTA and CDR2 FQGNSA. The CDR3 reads CASSLNVQDEAFF. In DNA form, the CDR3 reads TGTGCCAGCAGCTTAAACGTACAAGATGAAGCTTTCTTT.

The CDR3 loop reads CASSKGLAGTYNEQFF. CDR3 DNA: TGTGCCAGTAGTAAGGGGCTAGCGGGGACTTACAATGAGCAGTTCTTC. The rearrangement uses TRBV19 and TRBJ2-1, with 9 positions matching TRBD2. CDR1 is LNHDA and CDR2 is SQIVND in the germline V gene (reference sequence). The CDR3 has 16 amino acids. V dropped 4 bases and J dropped 4; count of bases not matched to a gene: 8. The whole variable domain, remainder taken from reference TRBV19 and TRBJ2-1, is DGGITQSPKYLFRKEGQNVTLSCEQNLNHDAMYWYRQDPGQGLRLIYYSQIVNDFQKGDIAEGYSVSREKKESFPLTVTSAQKNPTAFYLCASSKGLAGTYNEQFFGPGTRLTVL.

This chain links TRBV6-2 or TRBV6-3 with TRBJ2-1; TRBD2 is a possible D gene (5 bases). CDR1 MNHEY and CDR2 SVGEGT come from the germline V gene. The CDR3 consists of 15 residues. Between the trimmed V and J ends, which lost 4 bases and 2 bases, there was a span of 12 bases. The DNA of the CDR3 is TGTGCCAGCAGTTTGCTAGCTGCGGCCTACAATGAGCAGTTCTTC. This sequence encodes CASSLLAAAYNEQFF.

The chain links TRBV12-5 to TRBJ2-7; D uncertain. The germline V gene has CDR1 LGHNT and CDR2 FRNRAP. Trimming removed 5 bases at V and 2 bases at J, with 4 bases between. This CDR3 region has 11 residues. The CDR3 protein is CASGRTYEQYF. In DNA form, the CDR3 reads TGTGCTAGTGGTCGGACCTACGAGCAGTACTTC.